This T cell receptor (beta chain) was recorded in a study of blood T cell repertoires in COVID-19. This CDR3 contains 18 residues. Germline CDR1 is SGHDT and CDR2 is YYEEEE. V lost 4 bases and J lost 2, with 21 bases in between. As originally analysed: The assay estimated nucleated cells by amplifying reference gene primers. The protocol was immunoSEQ multiplex PCR, while the TCRdb copy is restricted to in-frame clones and leaves out a portion. V, J and clone size reflect that table, while D and trimming were determined from the DNA. The sample holds over 200,000 clones; roughly 90% are singletons and the top ten take over 13%. Only a few counts were recorded for this clone.

The specimen was PBMCs or T cells enriched from blood (not recorded which). The chain couples TRBV5-6 to TRBJ2-2; the D gene is possibly TRBD2 (6 bases). The sequence was obtained from a man younger than 40 who had been exposed to COVID-19. CDR3 nucleotides: TGTGCCAGCAGCCCTGGAGTAATTAGCGGAGCTAACACCGGGGAGCTGTTTTTT. Translating gives CASSPGVISGANTGELFF.